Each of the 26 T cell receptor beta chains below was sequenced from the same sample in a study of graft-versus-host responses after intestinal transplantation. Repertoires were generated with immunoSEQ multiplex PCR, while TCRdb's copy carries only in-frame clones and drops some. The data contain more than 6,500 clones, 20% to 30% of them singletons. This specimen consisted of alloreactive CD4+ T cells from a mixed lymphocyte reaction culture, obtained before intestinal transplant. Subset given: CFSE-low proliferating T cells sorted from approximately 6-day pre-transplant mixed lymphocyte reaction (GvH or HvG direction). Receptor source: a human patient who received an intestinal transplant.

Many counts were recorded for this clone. The DNA for the CDR3 is TGTGCCAGCAGTCTTAACGACAGGGTCTATGGCTACACCTTC. Amino acids: CASSLNDRVYGYTF. The chain uses TRBV6-1 and TRBJ1-2; 7 bases are shared with TRBD1. The germline gives CDR1 MNHNS, CDR2 SASEGT. CDR3 length equals 14 residues. With 5 bases clipped from V and 4 bases from J, the junction kept 7 bases outside the gene matches.

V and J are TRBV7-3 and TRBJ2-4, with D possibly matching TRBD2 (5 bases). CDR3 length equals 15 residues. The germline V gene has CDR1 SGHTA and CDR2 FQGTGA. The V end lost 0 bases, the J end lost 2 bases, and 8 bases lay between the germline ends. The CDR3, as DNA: TGTGCCAGCAGCTTAACGCCGGGGACCAAAAACATTCAGTACTTC. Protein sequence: CASSLTPGTKNIQYF.

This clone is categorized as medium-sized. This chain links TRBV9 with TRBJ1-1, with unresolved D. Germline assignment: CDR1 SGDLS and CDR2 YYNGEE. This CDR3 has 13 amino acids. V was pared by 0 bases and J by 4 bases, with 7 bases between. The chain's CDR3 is CASSVGWGTEAFF. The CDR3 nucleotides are TGTGCCAGCAGCGTAGGTTGGGGCACTGAAGCTTTCTTT.

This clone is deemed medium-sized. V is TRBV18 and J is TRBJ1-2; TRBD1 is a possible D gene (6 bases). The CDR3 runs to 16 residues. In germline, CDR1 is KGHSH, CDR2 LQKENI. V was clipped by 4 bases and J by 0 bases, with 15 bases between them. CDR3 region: CASSLGDIAANYGYTF. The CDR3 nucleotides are TGTGCCAGCTCACTTGGGGACATCGCCGCTAACTATGGCTACACCTTC.

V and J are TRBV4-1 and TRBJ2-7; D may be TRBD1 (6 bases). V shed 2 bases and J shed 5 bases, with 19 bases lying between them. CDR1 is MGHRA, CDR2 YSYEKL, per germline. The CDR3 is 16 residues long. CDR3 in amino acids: CASSQTNGSRGNEQYF. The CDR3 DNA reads TGCGCCAGCAGCCAAACTAACGGCAGCAGGGGAAACGAGCAGTACTTC.

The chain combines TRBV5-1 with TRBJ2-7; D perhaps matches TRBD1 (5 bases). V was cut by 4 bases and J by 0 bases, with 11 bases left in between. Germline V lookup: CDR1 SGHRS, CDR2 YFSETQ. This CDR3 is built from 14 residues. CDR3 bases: TGCGCCAGCAGCCCTGGACAATCCTCCTACGAGCAGTACTTC. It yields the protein CASSPGQSSYEQYF. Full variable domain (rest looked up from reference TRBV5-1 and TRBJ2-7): KAGVTQTPRYLIKTRGQQVTLSCSPISGHRSVSWYQQTPGQGLQFLFEYFSETQRNKGNFPGRFSGRQFSNSRSEMNVSTLELGDSALYLCASSPGQSSYEQYFGPGTRLTVT.

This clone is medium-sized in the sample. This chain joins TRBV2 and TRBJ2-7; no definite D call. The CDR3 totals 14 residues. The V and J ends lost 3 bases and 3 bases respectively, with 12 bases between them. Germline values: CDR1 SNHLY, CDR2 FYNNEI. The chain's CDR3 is CASSERMYGYEQYF. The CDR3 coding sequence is TGTGCCAGCAGTGAGCGTATGTACGGCTACGAGCAGTACTTC.

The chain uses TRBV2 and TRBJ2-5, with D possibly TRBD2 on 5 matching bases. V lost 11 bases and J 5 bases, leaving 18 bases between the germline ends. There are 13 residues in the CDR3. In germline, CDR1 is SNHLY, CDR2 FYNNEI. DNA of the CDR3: TGTGCCGGCGCTGGAAGCGGTTGGGAGACCCAGTACTTC. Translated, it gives CAGAGSGWETQYF.

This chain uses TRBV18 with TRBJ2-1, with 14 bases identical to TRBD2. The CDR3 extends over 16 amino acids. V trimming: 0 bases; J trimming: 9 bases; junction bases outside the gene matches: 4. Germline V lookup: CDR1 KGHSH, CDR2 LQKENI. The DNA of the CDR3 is TGTGCCAGCTCACCACCGGGACTAGCGGGAGCCGGTGAGCAGTTCTTC. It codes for CASSPPGLAGAGEQFF.

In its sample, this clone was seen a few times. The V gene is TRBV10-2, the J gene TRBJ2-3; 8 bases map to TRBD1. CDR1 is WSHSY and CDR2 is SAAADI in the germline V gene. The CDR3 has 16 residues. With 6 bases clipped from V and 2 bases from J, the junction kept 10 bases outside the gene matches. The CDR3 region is CASSEPTGGSTDTQYF. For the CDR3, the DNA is TGCGCCAGCAGCGAGCCCACAGGGGGATCCACAGATACGCAGTATTTT.

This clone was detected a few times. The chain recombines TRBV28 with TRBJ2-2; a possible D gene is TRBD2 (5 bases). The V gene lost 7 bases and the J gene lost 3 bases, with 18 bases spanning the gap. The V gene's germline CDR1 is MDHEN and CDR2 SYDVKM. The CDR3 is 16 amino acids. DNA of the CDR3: TGTGCCAGCAAGCTTTGGGCCCACGGGGACACCGGGGAGCTGTTTTTT. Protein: CASKLWAHGDTGELFF.

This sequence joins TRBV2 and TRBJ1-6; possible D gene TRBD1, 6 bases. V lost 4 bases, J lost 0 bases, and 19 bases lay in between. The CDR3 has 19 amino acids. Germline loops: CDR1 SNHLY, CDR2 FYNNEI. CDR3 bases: TGTGCCAGCAGTGGGGGGCTTCCCACACAGAGCTCCTATAATTCACCCCTCCACTTT. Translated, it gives CASSGGLPTQSSYNSPLHF.

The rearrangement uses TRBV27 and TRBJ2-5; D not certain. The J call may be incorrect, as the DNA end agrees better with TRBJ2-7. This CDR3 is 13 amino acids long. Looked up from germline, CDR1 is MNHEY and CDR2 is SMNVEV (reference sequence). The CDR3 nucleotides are TGTGCCAGCAGCCCCGCTAGCTCCTACGAGCAGTACTTC. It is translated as CASSPASSYEQYF.

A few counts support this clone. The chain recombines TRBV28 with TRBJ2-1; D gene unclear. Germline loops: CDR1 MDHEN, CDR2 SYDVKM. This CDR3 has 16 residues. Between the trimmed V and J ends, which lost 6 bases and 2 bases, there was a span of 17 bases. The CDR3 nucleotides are TGTGCCAGCAGCCCCCCAGACTGGAAGACCTACAATGAGCAGTTCTTC. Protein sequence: CASSPPDWKTYNEQFF.

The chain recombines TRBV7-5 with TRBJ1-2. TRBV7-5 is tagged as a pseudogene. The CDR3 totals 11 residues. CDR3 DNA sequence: TGTGCCAGCAGCAATGGTGGTGGCTACACCTTC. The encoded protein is CASSNGGGYTF.

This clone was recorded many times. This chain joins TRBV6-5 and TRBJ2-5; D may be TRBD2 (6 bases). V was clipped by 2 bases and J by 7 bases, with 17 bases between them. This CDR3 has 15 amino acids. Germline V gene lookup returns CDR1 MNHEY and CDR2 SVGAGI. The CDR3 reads CASSYAGTRGRTQYF. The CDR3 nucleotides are TGTGCCAGCAGTTACGCGGGGACCCGAGGGCGGACCCAGTACTTC.

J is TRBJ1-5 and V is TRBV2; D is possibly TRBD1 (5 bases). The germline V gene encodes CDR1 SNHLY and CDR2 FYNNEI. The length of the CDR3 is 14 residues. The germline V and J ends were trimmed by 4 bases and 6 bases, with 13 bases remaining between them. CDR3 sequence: CASSVQGAAQPQHF. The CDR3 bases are TGTGCCAGCAGTGTGCAAGGGGCTGCTCAGCCCCAGCATTTT.

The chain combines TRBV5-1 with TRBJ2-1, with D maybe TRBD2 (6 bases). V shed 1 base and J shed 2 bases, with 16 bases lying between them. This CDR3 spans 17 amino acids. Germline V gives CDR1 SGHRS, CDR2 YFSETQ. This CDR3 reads CASSLQGPGVAYNEQFF. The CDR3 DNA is TGCGCCAGCAGCTTGCAGGGCCCGGGAGTCGCCTACAATGAGCAGTTCTTC.

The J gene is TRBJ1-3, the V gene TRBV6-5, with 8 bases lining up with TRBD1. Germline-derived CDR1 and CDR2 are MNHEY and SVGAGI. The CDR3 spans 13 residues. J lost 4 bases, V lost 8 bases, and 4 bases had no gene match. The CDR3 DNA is TGTGCCAGCGGCCAGGGGGCAGGAAACACCATATATTTT. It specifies CASGQGAGNTIYF.

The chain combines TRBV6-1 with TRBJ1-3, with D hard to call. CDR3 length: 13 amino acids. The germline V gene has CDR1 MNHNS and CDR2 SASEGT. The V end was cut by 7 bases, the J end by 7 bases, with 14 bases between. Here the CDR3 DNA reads TGTGCCAGCACCCCAGGAGGAGGTAACACCATATATTTT. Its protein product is CASTPGGGNTIYF.

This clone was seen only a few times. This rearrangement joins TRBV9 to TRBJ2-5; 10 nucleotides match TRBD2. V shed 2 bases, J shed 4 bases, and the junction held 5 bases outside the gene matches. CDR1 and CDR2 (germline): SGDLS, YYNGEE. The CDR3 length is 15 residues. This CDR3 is CASSVSGRWPETQYF. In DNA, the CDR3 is TGTGCCAGCAGCGTTAGCGGGAGGTGGCCAGAGACCCAGTACTTC.

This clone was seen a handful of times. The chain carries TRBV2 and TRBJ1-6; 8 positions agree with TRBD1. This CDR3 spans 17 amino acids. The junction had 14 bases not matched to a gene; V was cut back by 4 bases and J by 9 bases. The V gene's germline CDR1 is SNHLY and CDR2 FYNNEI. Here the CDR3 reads CASSGDSYNRGFSPLHF. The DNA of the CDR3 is TGTGCCAGCAGTGGCGATTCTTATAACAGGGGGTTTTCACCCCTCCACTTT.

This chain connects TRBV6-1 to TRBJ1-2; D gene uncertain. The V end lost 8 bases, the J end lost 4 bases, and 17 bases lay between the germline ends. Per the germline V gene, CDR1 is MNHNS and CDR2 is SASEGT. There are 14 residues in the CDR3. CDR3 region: CASFGQEEPYGYTF. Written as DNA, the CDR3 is TGTGCCAGCTTCGGGCAGGAGGAGCCCTATGGCTACACCTTC.

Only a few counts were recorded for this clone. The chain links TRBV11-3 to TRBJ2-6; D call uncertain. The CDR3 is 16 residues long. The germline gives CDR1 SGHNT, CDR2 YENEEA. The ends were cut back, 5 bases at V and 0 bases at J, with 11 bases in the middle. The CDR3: CASSVAPHSGANVLTF. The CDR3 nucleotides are TGTGCCAGCAGCGTAGCCCCCCACTCTGGGGCCAACGTCCTGACTTTC.

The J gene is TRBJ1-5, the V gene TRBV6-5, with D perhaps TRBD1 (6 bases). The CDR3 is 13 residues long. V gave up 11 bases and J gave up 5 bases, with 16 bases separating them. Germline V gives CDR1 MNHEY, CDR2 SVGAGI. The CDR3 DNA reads TGTGCCGGCCGGAGGGGGGACTATCAGCCCCAGCATTTT. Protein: CAGRRGDYQPQHF.

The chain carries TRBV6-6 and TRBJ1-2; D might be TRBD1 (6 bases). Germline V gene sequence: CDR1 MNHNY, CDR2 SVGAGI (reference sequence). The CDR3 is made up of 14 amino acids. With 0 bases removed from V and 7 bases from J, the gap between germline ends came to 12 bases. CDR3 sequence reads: CASSYSAGASGYTF. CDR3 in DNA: TGTGCCAGCAGTTACTCTGCGGGGGCGAGTGGCTACACCTTC.